The rows below give T cell receptor beta chains drawn from one sample of a study of blood T cell repertoires in COVID-19. The method was immunoSEQ multiplex PCR; TCRdb's version includes in-frame clones alone and lacks a portion of them. The sample consists of a few hundred thousand clones, about 87% of them appearing once. The sequencing input was peripheral blood. These receptor sequences come from a woman in her sixties or seventies with COVID-19, enrolled during active disease. CDR3s leave out the opening cysteine and the closing phenylalanine or tryptophan.

TRBV4-2	TRBJ2-6	ASSQVLGGGANVLT
TRBV3-1/TRBV3-2	TRBJ2-3	ASSRADTQY
TRBV6-4	TRBJ2-7	ASSRDTTYEQY
TRBV6-4	TRBJ2-2	ASSAGGIANTGELF
TRBV28	TRBJ2-5	ASSFRDGRRQETQY
TRBV5-6	TRBJ1-2	ASQMGSGILNGYT
TRBV2	TRBJ1-1	ASRLGGRVAF
TRBV19	TRBJ2-1	ASSTQSHEQF
TRBV4-3	TRBJ2-1	ASSQATGSSYNEQF
TRBV9	TRBJ2-2	ASSVEGLSTGELF
TRBV4-2	TRBJ2-7	ASSLSDYSGLINYEQY
TRBV19	TRBJ1-5	ASSIPEADQPQH
TRBV14	TRBJ1-5	ASSQEGDRHNQPQH
TRBV24-1	TRBJ2-1	ATSDGRSYNEQF